This TCR beta chain was found in a study of cytomegalovirus exposure and HLA in healthy donors. Findings of the study overall: It was reported that TCR beta sequences correctly inferred the HLA-A and HLA-B alleles for most subjects. HLA allele associations emerged for around 15,000 TCR beta sequences in a later analysis, at 0.05 false discovery rate.

A multiplex PCR was run with 60 Vbeta primers and 13 Jbeta primers. In the source study's methods: It was a later analysis that counted about 80 million unique TCR beta chains, of which about 10 million were shared. Some clones are missing from TCRdb's copy, which holds only in-frame ones; the method was immunoSEQ multiplex PCR. V and J calls and clone size are copied from that table; D and trimming were computed from the DNA. The table records 100,000 to 150,000 clones, about 11% of them present only once. This CDR3 is built from 14 residues. Germline V CDR1 and CDR2: SGDLS, YYNGEE. V lost 4 bases, J lost 3 bases, and 10 bases lay in between. This clone was seen at least ten times. The antigen is unknown.

The sequenced sample consisted of PBMCs. This TCR was sampled from a woman younger than 35 in good health and CMV-seropositive. This sequence joins TRBV9 and TRBJ2-2; D is ambiguous. As DNA, the CDR3 is TGTGCCAGCAGCCCGCGTCCGGACACCGGGGAGCTGTTTTTT. It translates to CASSPRPDTGELFF.